What follows is one T cell receptor (beta chain) and its context. The target antigen is unknown. RNA, at about 0.45 to 1 ug, was reverse transcribed with random hexamers. Coverage of TCR beta CDR3 amplification by immunoSEQ multiplex PCR extended to 54 Vbeta and 13 Jbeta. TCRdb re-called the immunoSEQ multiplex PCR reads with MiXCR, one entry per CDR3 protein. The data show about 210,000 distinct CDR3 sequences, about 95% seen once. The data are from a study of CD8 T cells in Susac syndrome. The CDR3 loop spans 15 amino acids. J gave up 4 bases and V 0 bases, and 5 bases lay outside the gene matches. Germline V gene lookup returns CDR1 KGHSH and CDR2 LQKENI. Study-level points and caveats: A relatively small number of individuals underwent TCR sequencing and HLA analysis.

TEMRA cells underwent FACS enrichment and CD8+ and CD4+ T cells underwent negative isolation. Input material: CD4+ T cells from PBMCs. The source is a human donor with multiple sclerosis. The V and J genes are TRBV18 and TRBJ1-2; 7 nucleotides line up with TRBD1. Here the CDR3 reads CASSPPGGQSYGYTF. DNA for the CDR3: TGTGCCAGCTCACCACCGGGGGGACAGTCCTATGGCTACACCTTC.